This TCR beta chain originates from a study of T-cell memory formation after mild COVID-19. This clonotype was counted many times. No antigen is known for it. MiXCR was run by TCRdb on the 5' RACE reads, yielding one entry per CDR3 protein. The profile covers 400,000 or so distinct CDR3 sequences, with 21% appearing a single time and 12% taken by the ten largest. General study findings and limits: Clones shrinking from day 15 to 85 showed even CD4/CD8 mixes; later expanders tilted CD4+.

Germline lookup yields CDR1 SGHDT and CDR2 YYEEEE. The CDR3 is 14 amino acids. Unmatched junction bases numbered 7, after V lost 9 bases and J lost 4 bases. The clonotype originates from an adult woman who had mild COVID-19 (a few samples of this study predate the infection). Cell type and time point are not known. The sequencing input was PBMCs or a T cell subset sorted from them (not recorded which). This chain uses TRBV5-6 with TRBJ2-1; 10 positions match TRBD2. The CDR3 DNA is TGTGCCACTACCCTAGCGGGGGCTTACAATGAGCAGTTCTTC. It yields the protein CATTLAGAYNEQFF.